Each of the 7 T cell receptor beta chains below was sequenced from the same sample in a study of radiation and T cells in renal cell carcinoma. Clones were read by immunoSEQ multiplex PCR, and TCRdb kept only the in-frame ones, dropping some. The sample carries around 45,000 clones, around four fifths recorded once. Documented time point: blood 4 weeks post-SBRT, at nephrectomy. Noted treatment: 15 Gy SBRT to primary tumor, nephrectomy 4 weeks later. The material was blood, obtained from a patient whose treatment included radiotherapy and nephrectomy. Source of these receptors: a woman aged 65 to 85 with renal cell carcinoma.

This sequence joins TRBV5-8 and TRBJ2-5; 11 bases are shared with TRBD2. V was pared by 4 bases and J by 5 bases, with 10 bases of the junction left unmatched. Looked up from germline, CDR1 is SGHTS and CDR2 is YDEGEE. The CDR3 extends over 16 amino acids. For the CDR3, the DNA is TGTGCCAGCAGCCCCGGGACTAGCGGATCCCGGGAGACCCAGTACTTC. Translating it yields CASSPGTSGSRETQYF. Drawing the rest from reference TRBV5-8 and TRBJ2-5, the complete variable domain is EAGVTQSPTHLIKTRGQQATLRCSPISGHTSVYWYQQALGLGLQFLLWYDEGEERNRGNFPPRFSGRQFPNYSSELNVNALELEDSALYLCASSPGTSGSRETQYFGPGTRLLVL.

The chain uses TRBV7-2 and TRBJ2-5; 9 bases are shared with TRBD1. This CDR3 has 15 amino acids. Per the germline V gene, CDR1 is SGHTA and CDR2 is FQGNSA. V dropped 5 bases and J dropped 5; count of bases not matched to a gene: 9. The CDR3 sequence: CASSRRQGEVETQYF. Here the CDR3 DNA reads TGTGCCAGCAGCCGGAGACAGGGGGAAGTTGAGACCCAGTACTTC.

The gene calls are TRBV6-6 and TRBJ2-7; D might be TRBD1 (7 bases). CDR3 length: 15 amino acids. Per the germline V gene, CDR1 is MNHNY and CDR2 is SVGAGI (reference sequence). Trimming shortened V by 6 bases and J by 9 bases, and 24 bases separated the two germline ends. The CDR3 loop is CASRRAGRGVEVQYF. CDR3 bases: TGTGCCAGCAGGCGAGCCGGCAGGGGGGTGGAGGTGCAGTACTTC.

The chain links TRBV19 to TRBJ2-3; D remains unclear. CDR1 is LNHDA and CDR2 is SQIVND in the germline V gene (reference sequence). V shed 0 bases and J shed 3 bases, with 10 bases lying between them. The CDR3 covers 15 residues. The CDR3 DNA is TGTGCCAGTAGTATAGATACGGGCAGTACAGATACGCAGTATTTT. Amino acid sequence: CASSIDTGSTDTQYF.

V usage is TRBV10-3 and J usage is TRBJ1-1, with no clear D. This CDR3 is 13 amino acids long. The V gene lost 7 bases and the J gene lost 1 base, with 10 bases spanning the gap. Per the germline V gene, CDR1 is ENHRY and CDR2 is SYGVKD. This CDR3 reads CAINGVRNTEAFF. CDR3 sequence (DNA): TGTGCCATCAACGGGGTAAGGAACACTGAAGCTTTCTTT.

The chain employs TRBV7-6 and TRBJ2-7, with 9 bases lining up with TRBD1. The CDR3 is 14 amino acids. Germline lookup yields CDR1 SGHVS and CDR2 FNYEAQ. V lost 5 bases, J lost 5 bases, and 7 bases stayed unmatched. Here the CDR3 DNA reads TGTGCCAGCAGCCCTGGGACAGGGTTGGACGAGCAGTACTTC. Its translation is CASSPGTGLDEQYF.

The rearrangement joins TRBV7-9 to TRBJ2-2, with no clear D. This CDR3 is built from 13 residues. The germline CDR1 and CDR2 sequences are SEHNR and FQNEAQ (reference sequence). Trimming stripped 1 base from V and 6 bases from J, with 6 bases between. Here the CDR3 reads CASSLGSAGELFF. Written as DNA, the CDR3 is TGTGCCAGCAGCTTAGGCTCAGCCGGGGAGCTGTTTTTT.